The 16 T cell receptor beta chains listed next were all sequenced from one sample in a study of blood T cell repertoires in COVID-19. Sequencing used immunoSEQ multiplex PCR; TCRdb keeps in-frame clones, though not all of them. The sample shows more than 65,000 clones, over 70% of them seen only once. Sequenced: peripheral blood. The receptors come from a man aged 55 to 70 with acute or convalescent COVID-19.

The chain joins TRBV6-5 to TRBJ1-1, with 9 bases aligning to TRBD1. J gave up 4 bases and V 10 bases, and 10 bases lay outside the gene matches. CDR1 and CDR2 (germline): MNHEY, SVGAGI. The CDR3 spans 14 residues. The CDR3 DNA follows: TGTGCCACCAACCTACAGGGGGCTGGCACTGAAGCTTTCTTT. Its translation is CATNLQGAGTEAFF.

This chain joins TRBV5-8 and TRBJ2-2, with 8 positions matching TRBD1. Germline loops: CDR1 SGHTS, CDR2 YDEGEE. The length of the CDR3 is 15 residues. The trim removed 4 bases at V and 2 bases at J, leaving 4 bases unmatched. The DNA of the CDR3 is TGTGCCAGCAGCCGGACAGGGCGAAACACCGGGGAGCTGTTTTTT. Translated, it gives CASSRTGRNTGELFF.

This clone was observed once. The chain uses TRBV18 and TRBJ1-2, with unresolved D. Looked up from germline, CDR1 is KGHSH and CDR2 is LQKENI. The length of the CDR3 is 14 residues. The V and J ends lost 2 bases and 4 bases respectively, with 11 bases between them. This CDR3 reads CASSPDPGFYGYTF. CDR3 DNA: TGTGCCAGCTCACCAGACCCGGGGTTCTATGGCTACACCTTC.

V and J are TRBV7-3 and TRBJ2-5; 12 bases are a match to TRBD1. With 0 bases clipped from V and 4 bases from J, the junction kept 3 bases outside the gene matches. The CDR3 covers 16 residues. CDR1 and CDR2 from the germline V gene are SGHTA and FQGTGA. This CDR3 is CASSLTGDRGLETQYF. The CDR3 coding sequence is TGTGCCAGCAGCTTAACGGGGGACAGGGGGCTAGAGACCCAGTACTTC.

The gene calls are TRBV29-1 and TRBJ2-7; 7 bases agree with TRBD2. Germline CDR1 is SQVTM and CDR2 is ANQGSEA. V lost 7 bases to trimming and J lost 5 bases; unmatched junction nucleotides: 8. This CDR3 has 12 amino acids. The CDR3 region has the DNA TGCAGCGGAACCGCGGGGGTCGACGAGCAGTACTTC. It translates to CSGTAGVDEQYF.

The chain has TRBV7-9 and TRBJ1-2; a possible D gene is TRBD1 (5 bases). Germline CDR1 is SEHNR and CDR2 is FQNEAQ (reference sequence). Deletions cut 5 bases from V and 5 bases from J, with 9 bases between. The CDR3 contains 12 residues. CDR3 in DNA: TGTGCCAGCAGCCAGACAGCTTATGGCTACACCTTC. Translating it yields CASSQTAYGYTF.

The chain couples TRBV27 to TRBJ2-7, with 10 bases matching TRBD1. This CDR3 has 14 amino acids. Looked up from germline, CDR1 is MNHEY and CDR2 is SMNVEV (reference sequence). J was trimmed by 3 bases and V by 6 bases; bases with no gene match: 5. The CDR3 nucleotides read TGTGCCAGCAGAACAGGACAGGGGGTCTACGAGCAGTACTTC. Translated, it gives CASRTGQGVYEQYF.

The V gene is TRBV6-5, the J gene TRBJ1-2, with a tentative D call TRBD1 (6 bases). The CDR3 is 14 amino acids. Germline CDR1 reads MNHEY; CDR2 reads SVGAGI. V lost 7 bases, J lost 2 bases, and 14 bases lay in between. The CDR3 bases are TGTGCCAGCACCCGAGGGGGGGGCAACTATGGCTACACCTTC. Amino acid sequence: CASTRGGGNYGYTF.

V gene TRBV11-2 combines with J gene TRBJ1-2; D may be TRBD1 (5 bases). CDR1 SGHAT and CDR2 FQNNGV come from the germline V gene. V lost 1 base and J 4 bases, leaving 10 bases between the germline ends. The CDR3 sequence is 14 residues long. CDR3 residues: CASSLGQRLYGYTF. The CDR3 DNA sequence: TGTGCCAGCAGCTTAGGACAGAGACTCTATGGCTACACCTTC.

This rearrangement joins TRBV19 to TRBJ2-2; D is possibly TRBD2 (7 bases). CDR1 is LNHDA, CDR2 SQIVND, per germline (reference sequence). V dropped 3 bases and J dropped 0 bases, with 11 bases sitting between them. CDR3 length: 16 amino acids. The CDR3 sequence is CASSMPGGPNTGELFF. CDR3 in DNA: TGTGCCAGTAGTATGCCCGGGGGGCCGAACACCGGGGAGCTGTTTTTT.

The chain employs TRBV5-5 and TRBJ1-1; D is unclear. Germline lookup yields CDR1 SGHKS and CDR2 YYEKEE (reference sequence). Trimming took off 4 bases at V and 1 base at J, with 14 bases between the two ends. CDR3 size: 15 residues. The CDR3 reads CASSLLIVWNTEAFF. CDR3 sequence (DNA): TGTGCCAGCAGCCTCCTTATTGTTTGGAACACTGAAGCTTTCTTT.

This chain connects TRBV9 to TRBJ2-7; 8 bases fit TRBD1. Germline lookup yields CDR1 SGDLS and CDR2 YYNGEE. V gave up 0 bases and J gave up 4 bases; unmatched junction bases: 6. The CDR3 spans 15 residues. In nucleotides, the CDR3 is TGTGCCAGCAGCGTAGCCGCGGACAGGGTTTACGAGCAGTACTTC. Translated: CASSVAADRVYEQYF. Using reference TRBV9 and TRBJ2-7 for the parts outside the CDR3, the full variable domain is DSGVTQTPKHLITATGQRVTLRCSPRSGDLSVYWYQQSLDQGLQFLIQYYNGEERAKGNILERFSAQQFPDLHSELNLSSLELGDSALYFCASSVAADRVYEQYFGPGTRLTVT.

V gene TRBV18 combines with J gene TRBJ1-2; D remains ambiguous. Trimming left V 3 bases short and J 4 bases short, with 15 bases between. This CDR3 is built from 15 residues. Germline CDR1 KGHSH, CDR2 LQKENI. The chain's CDR3 is CASSPDTVTLYGYTF. CDR3 nucleotides: TGTGCCAGCTCACCCGACACGGTTACGCTCTATGGCTACACCTTC.

This clone came up once. The genes are TRBV2 and TRBJ1-4; TRBD1 matches at 8 bases. The CDR3 is made up of 14 amino acids. Germline values: CDR1 SNHLY, CDR2 FYNNEI. The J segment lost 8 bases and the V segment lost 5 bases, leaving 7 bases of the junction unmatched. CDR3 amino acids: CASSRGQAREKLFF. The DNA of the CDR3 is TGTGCCAGCAGTCGGGGACAGGCGAGAGAAAAACTGTTTTTT. Full variable domain (missing parts from reference TRBV2 and TRBJ1-4): EPEVTQTPSHQVTQMGQEVILRCVPISNHLYFYWYRQILGQKVEFLVSFYNNEISEKSEIFDDQFSVERPDGSNFTLKIRSTKLEDSAMYFCASSRGQAREKLFFGSGTQLSVL.

The V gene is TRBV2, the J gene TRBJ1-2, with D tentatively TRBD1 (5 bases). Germline V gene data show CDR1 as SNHLY and CDR2 as FYNNEI. V shed 3 bases and J shed 6 bases, with 17 bases lying between them. The CDR3 runs to 15 residues. The CDR3 region is CASSEDQGDRNGYTF. In DNA form, the CDR3 reads TGTGCCAGCAGTGAGGATCAGGGCGATAGGAATGGCTACACCTTC.

As DNA, the CDR3 is TGTGCCAGCAGCCCGACCCAGGGGTTTGTCACTGAAGCTTTCTTT. It is translated as CASSPTQGFVTEAFF. The V gene is TRBV28, the J gene TRBJ1-1, with D maybe TRBD1 (6 bases). V was clipped by 6 bases and J by 4 bases, with 18 bases between them. Germline CDR1 reads MDHEN; CDR2 reads SYDVKM. The CDR3 runs 15 residues.